A selection of T cell receptor beta chains follows, all from one sample in a study of cytomegalovirus exposure and HLA in healthy donors. Produced via immunoSEQ multiplex PCR; TCRdb's table is partial and in-frame only. Its clone listing holds roughly 110,000 clones. Sequenced: PBMCs. These TCRs come from a man under 40 in good health and CMV-seronegative. Both conserved end residues are part of each CDR3. D genes are given only for firm matches.

TRBD1,TRBJ1-6,TRBV30,CAWSPGQDNSPLHF,TGTGCCTGGAGTCCCGGACAGGATAATTCACCCCTCCACTTT
-,TRBJ1-1,TRBV15,CATTTPMNTEAFF,TGTGCCACCACGACTCCGATGAACACTGAAGCTTTCTTT
-,TRBJ1-5,TRBV5-4,CASSLDGRPNQPQHF,TGTGCCAGCAGCTTGGATGGGCGTCCAAATCAGCCCCAGCATTTT
-,TRBJ1-6,TRBV5-4,CASSLYRTTYNSPLHF,TGTGCCAGCAGCTTGTACAGGACAACCTATAATTCACCCCTCCACTTT
TRBD1,TRBJ1-1,TRBV5-4,CASSLSRWRTGGTEAFF,TGTGCCAGCAGCTTGTCTCGGTGGAGGACAGGTGGGACTGAAGCTTTCTTT
TRBD1,TRBJ1-4,TRBV15,CATSRSTGSEKLFF,TGTGCCACCAGCAGATCGACAGGGTCCGAAAAACTGTTTTTT
TRBD2,TRBJ2-4,TRBV2,CASSESSGGGGNIQYF,TGTGCCAGCAGTGAGAGTAGCGGGGGCGGGGGAAACATTCAGTACTTC
-,TRBJ2-7,TRBV5-1,CASSLERGRQEQYF,TGCGCCAGCAGCTTGGAGAGAGGTAGGCAAGAGCAGTACTTC
TRBD1,TRBJ1-1,TRBV5-1,CASSRGTGERTEAFF,TGCGCCAGCAGCCGTGGGACAGGGGAGCGAACTGAAGCTTTCTTT
-,TRBJ2-1,TRBV7-2,CASSSGRASYNEQFF,TGTGCCAGCAGCTCCGGCAGGGCGTCCTACAATGAGCAGTTCTTC
-,TRBJ1-5,TRBV4-3,CASSEGRGNQPQHF,TGCGCCAGCAGCGAGGGGAGGGGCAATCAGCCCCAGCATTTT
-,TRBJ1-2,TRBV5-5,CASSDRGNYGYTF,TGTGCCAGCAGCGATAGAGGGAACTATGGCTACACCTTC
TRBD1,TRBJ1-4,TRBV7-9,CASSQRQGQDEKLFF,TGTGCCAGCAGCCAGAGACAGGGGCAGGATGAAAAACTGTTTTTT
-,TRBJ1-1,TRBV5-5,CASSPEAGRTEAFF,TGTGCCAGCAGCCCCGAGGCGGGAAGGACTGAAGCTTTCTTT
-,TRBJ2-1,TRBV7-6,CASSTGVTEQFF,TGTGCCAGCAGCACCGGGGTGACTGAGCAGTTCTTC
-,TRBJ2-5,TRBV27,CASSFSGSRETQYF,TGTGCCAGCAGTTTCTCCGGGTCCCGGGAGACCCAGTACTTC
TRBD1,TRBJ1-2,TRBV28,CASSRTDGTENGYTF,TGTGCCAGCAGCCGAACCGACGGGACAGAAAATGGCTACACCTTC
TRBD1,TRBJ1-3,TRBV5-6,CASSQAGTGDPTTIYF,TGTGCCAGCAGCCAGGCCGGGACAGGGGATCCCACGACCATATATTTT
TRBD2,TRBJ2-7,TRBV27,CASSFRLAAFGEQYF,TGTGCCAGCAGTTTTAGACTAGCGGCCTTCGGGGAGCAGTACTTC
TRBD1,TRBJ2-7,TRBV7-6,CASSLAPVTGGGYEQYF,TGTGCCAGCAGCTTAGCACCGGTGACAGGGGGCGGCTACGAGCAGTACTTC
-,TRBJ2-1,TRBV2,CASTAGGGAKFF,TGTGCCAGCACCGCCGGAGGGGGGGCCAAGTTCTTC
-,TRBJ1-2,TRBV18,CASSPDKLYGYTF,TGTGCCAGCTCACCGGACAAACTCTATGGCTACACCTTC
-,TRBJ2-2,TRBV5-1,CASTMGGQGPGELFF,TGCGCCAGCACCATGGGGGGGCAGGGGCCCGGGGAGCTGTTTTTT
-,TRBJ2-7,TRBV6-6,CASSYQGSVNEQYF,TGTGCCAGCAGTTACCAGGGGTCGGTGAACGAGCAGTACTTC
TRBD1,TRBJ2-6,TRBV2,CASSPRTGGTGANVLTF,TGTGCCAGCAGTCCTCGGACAGGGGGAACCGGGGCCAACGTCCTGACTTTC
TRBD1,TRBJ1-1,TRBV6-5,CASSPSDRDDTEAFF,TGTGCCAGCAGTCCCTCCGACAGGGACGACACTGAAGCTTTCTTT
-,TRBJ2-5,TRBV10-3,CAISESTGQGGETQYF,TGTGCCATCAGTGAGTCCACCGGACAGGGAGGGGAGACCCAGTACTTC
TRBD1,TRBJ1-1,TRBV9,CASSASTGTEAFF,TGTGCCAGCAGCGCCTCGACAGGGACTGAAGCTTTCTTT
TRBD2,TRBJ2-5,TRBV5-1,CASSLFGGEETQYF,TGCGCCAGCAGCTTGTTCGGGGGGGAAGAGACCCAGTACTTC